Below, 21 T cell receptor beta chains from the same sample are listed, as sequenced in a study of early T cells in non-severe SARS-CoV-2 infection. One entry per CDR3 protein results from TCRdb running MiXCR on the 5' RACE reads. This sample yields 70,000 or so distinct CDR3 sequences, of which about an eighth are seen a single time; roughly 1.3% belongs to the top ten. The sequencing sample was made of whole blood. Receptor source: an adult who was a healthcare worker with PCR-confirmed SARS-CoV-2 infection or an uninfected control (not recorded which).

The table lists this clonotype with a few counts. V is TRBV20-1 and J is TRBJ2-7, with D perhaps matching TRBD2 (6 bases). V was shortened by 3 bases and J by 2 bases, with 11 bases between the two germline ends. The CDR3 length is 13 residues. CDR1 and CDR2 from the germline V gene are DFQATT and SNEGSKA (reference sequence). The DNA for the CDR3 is TGCAGTGCTAGCGGGAGACCGGCCTACGAGCAGTACTTC. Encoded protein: CSASGRPAYEQYF.

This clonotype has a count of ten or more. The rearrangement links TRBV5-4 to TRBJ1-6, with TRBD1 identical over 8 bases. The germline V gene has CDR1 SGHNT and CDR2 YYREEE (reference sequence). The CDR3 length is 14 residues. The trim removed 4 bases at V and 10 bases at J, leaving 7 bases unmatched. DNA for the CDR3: TGTGCCAGCAGCCCCGGGACAGGCAACTCACCCCTCCACTTT. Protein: CASSPGTGNSPLHF.

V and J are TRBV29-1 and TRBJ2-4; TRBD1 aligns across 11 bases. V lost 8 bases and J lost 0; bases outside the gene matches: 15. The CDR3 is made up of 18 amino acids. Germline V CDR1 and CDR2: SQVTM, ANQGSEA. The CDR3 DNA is TGCAGCTCGAAGGTGGACAGGGGGCGCGAATTAGCCAAAAACATTCAGTACTTC. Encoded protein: CSSKVDRGRELAKNIQYF.

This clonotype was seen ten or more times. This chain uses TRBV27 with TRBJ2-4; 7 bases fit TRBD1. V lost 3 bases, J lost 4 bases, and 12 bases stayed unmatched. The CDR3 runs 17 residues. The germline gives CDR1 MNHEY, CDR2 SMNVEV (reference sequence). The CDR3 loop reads CASSLGRGGQEKNIQYF. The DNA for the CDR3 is TGTGCCAGCAGTTTGGGGCGAGGGGGCCAAGAGAAAAACATTCAGTACTTC.

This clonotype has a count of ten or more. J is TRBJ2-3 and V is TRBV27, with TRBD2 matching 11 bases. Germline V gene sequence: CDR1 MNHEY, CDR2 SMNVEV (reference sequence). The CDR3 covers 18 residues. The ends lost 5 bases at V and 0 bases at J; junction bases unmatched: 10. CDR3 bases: TGTGCCAGCAGTCTTCTAGCGGGAGGCCACGCTAGCACAGATACGCAGTATTTT. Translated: CASSLLAGGHASTDTQYF.

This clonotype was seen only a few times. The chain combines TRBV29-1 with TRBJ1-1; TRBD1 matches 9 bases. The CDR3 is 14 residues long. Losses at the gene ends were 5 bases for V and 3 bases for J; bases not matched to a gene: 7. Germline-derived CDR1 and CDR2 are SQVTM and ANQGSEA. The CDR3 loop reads CSVRTGVEDTEAFF. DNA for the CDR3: TGCAGCGTTCGGACAGGGGTCGAGGACACTGAAGCTTTCTTT.

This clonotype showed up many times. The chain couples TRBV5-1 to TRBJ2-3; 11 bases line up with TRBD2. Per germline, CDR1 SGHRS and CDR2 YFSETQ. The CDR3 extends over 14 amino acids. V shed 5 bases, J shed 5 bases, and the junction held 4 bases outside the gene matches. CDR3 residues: CASSSGGAQDTQYF. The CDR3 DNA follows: TGCGCCAGCAGTAGCGGGGGGGCACAAGATACGCAGTATTTT.

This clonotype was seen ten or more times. The CDR3 is CASSLTTGGTEAFF. The DNA of the CDR3 is TGTGCCAGCAGCTTGACTACAGGGGGCACTGAAGCTTTCTTT. The chain has TRBV5-5 and TRBJ1-1; 8 positions agree with TRBD1. The CDR3 totals 14 residues. V lost 1 base and J lost 4; bases outside the gene matches: 3. Germline V gives CDR1 SGHKS, CDR2 YYEKEE (reference sequence). Based on the CDR3 plus reference TRBV5-5 and TRBJ1-1, the full variable domain is DAGVTQSPTHLIKTRGQQVTLRCSPISGHKSVSWYQQVLGQGPQFIFQYYEKEERGRGNFPDRFSARQFPNYSSELNVNALLLGDSALYLCASSLTTGGTEAFFGQGTRLTVV.

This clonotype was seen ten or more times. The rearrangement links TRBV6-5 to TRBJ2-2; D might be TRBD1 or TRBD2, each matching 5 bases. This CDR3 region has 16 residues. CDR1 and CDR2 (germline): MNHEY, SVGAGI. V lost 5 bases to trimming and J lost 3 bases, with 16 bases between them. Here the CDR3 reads CASSDTQGRDTGELFF. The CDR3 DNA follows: TGTGCCAGCAGTGATACCCAGGGACGGGACACCGGGGAGCTGTTTTTT.

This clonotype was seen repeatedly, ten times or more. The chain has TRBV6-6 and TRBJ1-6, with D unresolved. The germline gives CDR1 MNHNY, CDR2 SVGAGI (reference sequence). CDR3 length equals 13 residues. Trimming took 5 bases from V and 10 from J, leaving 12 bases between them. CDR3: CASSPTLWSPLHF. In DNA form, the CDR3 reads TGTGCCAGCAGTCCCACCCTTTGGTCACCCCTCCACTTT.

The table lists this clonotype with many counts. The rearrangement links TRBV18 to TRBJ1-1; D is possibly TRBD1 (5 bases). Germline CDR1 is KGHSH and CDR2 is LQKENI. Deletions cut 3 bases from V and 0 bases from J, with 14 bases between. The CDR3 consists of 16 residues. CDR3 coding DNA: TGTGCCAGCTCACCGGGGCCGGGGCCCATGAACACTGAAGCTTTCTTT. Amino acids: CASSPGPGPMNTEAFF.

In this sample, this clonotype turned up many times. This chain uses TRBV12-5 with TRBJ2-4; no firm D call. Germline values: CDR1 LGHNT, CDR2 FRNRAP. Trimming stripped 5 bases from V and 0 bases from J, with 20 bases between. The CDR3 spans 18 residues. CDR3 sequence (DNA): TGTGCTAGTGGTCCGGCCAACCTCTATCTAATAGCCAAAAACATTCAGTACTTC. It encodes CASGPANLYLIAKNIQYF.

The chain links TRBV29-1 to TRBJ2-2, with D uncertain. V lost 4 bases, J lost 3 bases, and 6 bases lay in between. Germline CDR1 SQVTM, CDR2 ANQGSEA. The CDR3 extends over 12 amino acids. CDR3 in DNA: TGCAGCGTTGCCTTGGACACCGGGGAGCTGTTTTTT. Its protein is CSVALDTGELFF.

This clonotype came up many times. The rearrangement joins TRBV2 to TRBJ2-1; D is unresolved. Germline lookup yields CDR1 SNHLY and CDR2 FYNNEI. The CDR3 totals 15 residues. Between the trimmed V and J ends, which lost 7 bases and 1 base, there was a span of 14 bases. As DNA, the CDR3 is TGTGCCAGCAACCCAGCAGCCAGATCCTACAATGAGCAGTTCTTC. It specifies CASNPAARSYNEQFF.

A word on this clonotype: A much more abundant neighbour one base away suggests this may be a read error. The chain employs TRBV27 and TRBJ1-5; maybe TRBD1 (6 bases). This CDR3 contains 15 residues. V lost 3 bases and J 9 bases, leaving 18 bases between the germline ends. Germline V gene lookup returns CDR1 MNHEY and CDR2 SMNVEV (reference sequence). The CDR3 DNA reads TGTGCCAGCAGTTTGTTGGGGTCAGGGGTTCGGCCCCAGCATTTT. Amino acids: CASSLLGSGVRPQHF.

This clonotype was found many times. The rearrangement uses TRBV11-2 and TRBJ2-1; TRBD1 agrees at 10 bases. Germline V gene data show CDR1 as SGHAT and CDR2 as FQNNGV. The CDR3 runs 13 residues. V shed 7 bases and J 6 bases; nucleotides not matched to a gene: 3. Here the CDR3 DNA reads TGTGCCAGCACCTGGGACAGGGGCAATGAGCAGTTCTTC. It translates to CASTWDRGNEQFF. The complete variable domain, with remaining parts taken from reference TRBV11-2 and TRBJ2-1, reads EAGVAQSPRYKIIEKRQSVAFWCNPISGHATLYWYQQILGQGPKLLIQFQNNGVVDDSQLPKDRFSAERLKGVDSTLKIQPAKLEDSAVYLCASTWDRGNEQFFGPGTRLTVL.

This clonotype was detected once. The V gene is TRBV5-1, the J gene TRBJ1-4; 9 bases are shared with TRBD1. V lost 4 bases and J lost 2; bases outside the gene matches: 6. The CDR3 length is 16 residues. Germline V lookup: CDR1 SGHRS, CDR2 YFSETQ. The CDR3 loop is CASSAGTGNTNEKLFF. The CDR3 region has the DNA TGCGCCAGCAGCGCGGGGACAGGGAACACTAATGAAAAACTGTTTTTT.

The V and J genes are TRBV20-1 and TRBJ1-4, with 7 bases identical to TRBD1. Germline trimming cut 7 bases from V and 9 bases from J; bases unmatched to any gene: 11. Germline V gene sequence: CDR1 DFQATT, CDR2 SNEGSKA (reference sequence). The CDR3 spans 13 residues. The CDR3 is CSVVGQSKKKLFF. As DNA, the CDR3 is TGCAGTGTGGTGGGACAGTCCAAGAAAAAACTGTTTTTT.

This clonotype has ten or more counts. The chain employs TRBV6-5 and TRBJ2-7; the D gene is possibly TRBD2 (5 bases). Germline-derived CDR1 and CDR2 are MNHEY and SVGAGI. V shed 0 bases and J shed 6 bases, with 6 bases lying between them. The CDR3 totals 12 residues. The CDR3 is CASSYSSGEQYF. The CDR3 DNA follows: TGTGCCAGCAGTTACTCGAGCGGCGAGCAGTACTTC.

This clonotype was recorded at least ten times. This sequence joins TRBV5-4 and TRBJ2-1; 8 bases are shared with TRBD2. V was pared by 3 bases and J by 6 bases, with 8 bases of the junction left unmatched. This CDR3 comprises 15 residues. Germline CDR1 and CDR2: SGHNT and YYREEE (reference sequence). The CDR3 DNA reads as TGTGCCAGCAGCTGGTTATTAGCGGGGTTCAATGAGCAGTTCTTC. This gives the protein CASSWLLAGFNEQFF.

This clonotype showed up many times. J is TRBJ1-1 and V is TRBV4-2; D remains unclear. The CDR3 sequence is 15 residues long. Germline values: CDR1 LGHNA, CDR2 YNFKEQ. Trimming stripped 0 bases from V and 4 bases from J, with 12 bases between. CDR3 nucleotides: TGTGCCAGCAGCCAAGATTTGTGGCAGAGCACTGAAGCTTTCTTT. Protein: CASSQDLWQSTEAFF.